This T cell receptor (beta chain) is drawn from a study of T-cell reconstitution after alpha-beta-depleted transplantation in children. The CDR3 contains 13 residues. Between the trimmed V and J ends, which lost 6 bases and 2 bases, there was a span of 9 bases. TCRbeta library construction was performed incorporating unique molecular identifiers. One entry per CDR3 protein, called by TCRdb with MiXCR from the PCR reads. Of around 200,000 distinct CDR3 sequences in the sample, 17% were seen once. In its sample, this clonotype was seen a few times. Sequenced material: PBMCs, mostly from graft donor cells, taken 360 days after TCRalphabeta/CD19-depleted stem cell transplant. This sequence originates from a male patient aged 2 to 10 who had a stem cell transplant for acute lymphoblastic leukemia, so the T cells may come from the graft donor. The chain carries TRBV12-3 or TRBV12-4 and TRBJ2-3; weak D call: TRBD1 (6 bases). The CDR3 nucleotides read TGTGCCAGCAGCCCAGGGGTCACAGATACGCAGTATTTT. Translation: CASSPGVTDTQYF.